A few counts support the clone carrying this T cell receptor beta chain. Additional DNA sequences in this sample encode the identical CDR3. The data were taken from a study of blood T cell repertoires in COVID-19. Germline CDR1 is SGHNT and CDR2 is YENEEA. Trimming cost V 5 bases and J 1 base, with 6 bases left between them. This CDR3 region has 13 residues. Sequenced by immunoSEQ multiplex PCR; TCRdb stores in-frame clones only, minus some. The sample yields roughly 180,000 clones, around 79% seen once. This clonotype originated in a man aged 55-75 years with active or convalescent COVID-19. Sequenced: peripheral blood. The chain has TRBV11-3 and TRBJ2-1; the D is unclear. Here the CDR3 reads CASSRGSYNEQFF. DNA of the CDR3: TGTGCCAGCAGCCGAGGTTCCTACAATGAGCAGTTCTTC.